This T cell receptor beta chain came from a study of T cell clonality in common variable immunodeficiency. Profiling relied on immunoSEQ multiplex PCR, and the TCRdb table lists in-frame clones only, not all of them. Recorded here are under 30,000 clones, none singletons. At least ten counts were recorded for this clone. Antigen specificity is unknown. The missing CDR3 end, 3 residues past where the read stops, is filled in from the germline J gene. Study-wide results and limits: Fewer deletions and N-nucleotide insertions were reportedly seen in common variable immunodeficiency TCR beta sequences.

The germline CDR1 and CDR2 sequences are SGHRS and YFSETQ. The length of the CDR3 is 14 residues. The junction had 6 bases not matched to a gene; V was cut back by 8 bases and J by 4 bases. Sequenced: peripheral blood mononuclear cells. The chain links TRBV5-1 to TRBJ2-5, with 12 bases matching TRBD2. The sequence was collected from a person aged 18-69 years in good health. The sequenced CDR3 bases are TGCGCCAGTAGCGGGACTAGCGGGTTAGAGACC. Protein: CASSGTSGLET. In full, the CDR3 reads CASSGTSGLETQYF.